Below are 13 T cell receptor beta chains sequenced from a single sample in a study of CD8+ T cells in alopecia areata. Treatment here: oral pan-JAK inhibitor, 5-10 mg twice daily. TCR sequencing used cDNA made by reverse transcription of extracted RNA. The assay was immunoSEQ multiplex PCR, and TCRdb's table has in-frame clones only and misses some. Of approximately 150,000 clones in the sample, around 83% were seen once. The specimen was CD8+ T cells sorted from blood, collected at week 4, from a patient treated with tofacitinib. Source of these receptors: a human donor with alopecia areata.

This clone was picked up one time. The V and J genes are TRBV7-9 and TRBJ2-1, with D possibly being TRBD1 or TRBD2 (5 bases each). Trimming left V 5 bases short and J 0 bases short, with 17 bases between. Germline values: CDR1 SEHNR, CDR2 FQNEAQ (reference sequence). The CDR3 extends over 17 amino acids. CDR3 DNA: TGTGCCAGCAGCCGCCCGGGACCGAGGAGCTCCTACAATGAGCAGTTCTTC. It specifies CASSRPGPRSSYNEQFF.

The genes are TRBV30 and TRBJ2-7; perhaps TRBD2 as D (5 bases). Germline CDR1 is GTSNPN and CDR2 is SVGIG (reference sequence). Trimming removed 3 bases at V and 6 bases at J, with 15 bases between. This CDR3 region has 13 residues. The CDR3 region has the DNA TGTGCCTGGAGCACGGGAAGGTCCGGCGAGCAGTACTTC. It is translated as CAWSTGRSGEQYF.

V is TRBV27 and J is TRBJ1-1, with 7 bases that match TRBD1. Trimming removed 6 bases from V and 7 bases from J; junction bases left unmatched: 5. This CDR3 has 12 residues. Germline-derived CDR1 and CDR2 are MNHEY and SMNVEV (reference sequence). The CDR3 here is CASRRGDSEAFF. The DNA of the CDR3 is TGTGCCAGCAGGAGGGGGGACAGTGAAGCTTTCTTT.

In its sample, this clone was seen once. The chain uses TRBV6-1 and TRBJ2-1; 8 bases align to TRBD2. CDR3 length: 15 amino acids. CDR1 is MNHNS, CDR2 SASEGT, per germline. V gave up 3 bases and J gave up 1 base; unmatched junction bases: 2. The CDR3 loop is CASSEERGSYNEQFF. CDR3 DNA sequence: TGTGCCAGCAGTGAGGAGCGGGGGTCCTACAATGAGCAGTTCTTC.

The rearrangement joins TRBV30 to TRBJ2-1; 13 bases fit TRBD2. With V trimmed by 7 bases and J by 5 bases, 2 bases remained unmatched. The CDR3 extends over 13 amino acids. The germline V gene has CDR1 GTSNPN and CDR2 SVGIG (reference sequence). CDR3 DNA: TGTGCCTTAACTAGCGGGGGGGACAATGAGCAGTTCTTC. It is translated as CALTSGGDNEQFF.

This clone was seen just once. The chain carries TRBV7-8 and TRBJ2-3, with D maybe TRBD2 (6 bases). The CDR3 covers 15 residues. The germline V gene has CDR1 SGHVS and CDR2 FQNEAQ. Trimming stripped 1 base from V and 2 bases from J, with 10 bases between. CDR3 sequence: CASSLDGGPTDTQYF. The CDR3 DNA reads as TGTGCCAGCAGCTTAGACGGGGGACCCACAGATACGCAGTATTTT.

V and J are TRBV30 and TRBJ1-4; TRBD1 agrees at 9 bases. This CDR3 contains 14 residues. Germline trimming cut 1 base from V and 7 bases from J; bases unmatched to any gene: 4. Germline CDR1 is GTSNPN and CDR2 is SVGIG (reference sequence). The CDR3 DNA is TGTGCCTGGAGTGGAGGGACAGGGCGTGAAAAACTGTTTTTT. This translates into CAWSGGTGREKLFF. Complete variable domain (other parts from reference TRBV30 and TRBJ1-4): SQTIHQWPATLVQPVGSPLSLECTVEGTSNPNLYWYRQAAGRGLQLLFYSVGIGQISSEVPQNLSASRPQDRQFILSSKKLLLSDSGFYLCAWSGGTGREKLFFGSGTQLSVL.

The chain couples TRBV29-1 to TRBJ2-7; D is possibly TRBD2 (7 bases). Germline V gene lookup returns CDR1 SQVTM and CDR2 ANQGSEA. The germline V and J ends were trimmed by 4 bases and 2 bases, with 18 bases remaining between them. This CDR3 region has 15 residues. CDR3 loop: CSVGGGGRETYEQYF. The DNA for the CDR3 is TGCAGCGTTGGGGGGGGCGGTCGGGAAACCTACGAGCAGTACTTC.

The genes are TRBV5-4 and TRBJ2-1; 7 nucleotides align to TRBD2. The ends lost 4 bases at V and 8 bases at J; junction bases unmatched: 3. This CDR3 is built from 12 residues. CDR1 and CDR2 from the germline V gene are SGHNT and YYREEE (reference sequence). Here the CDR3 DNA reads TGTGCCAGCAGCGAAACTAGCGATGAGCAGTTCTTC. Protein sequence: CASSETSDEQFF.

This clone was detected a few times. The chain joins TRBV25-1 to TRBJ2-1, with 8 bases matching TRBD1. From germline, CDR1 is MGHDK and CDR2 SYGVNS. The CDR3 covers 13 residues. The J segment lost 3 bases and the V segment lost 8 bases, leaving 3 bases of the junction unmatched. CDR3: CASRDRLYNEQFF. The CDR3 bases are TGTGCCAGCCGGGACAGGCTCTACAATGAGCAGTTCTTC.

This chain connects TRBV4-1 to TRBJ2-7, with D uncertain. The ends were cut back, 0 bases at V and 1 base at J, with 1 base in the middle. CDR3 length equals 12 residues. CDR1 and CDR2 (germline): MGHRA, YSYEKL. The CDR3 DNA reads as TGCGCCAGCAGCCAAGATTCCTACGAGCAGTACTTC. It yields the protein CASSQDSYEQYF.

The J gene is TRBJ1-5, the V gene TRBV7-3; D gene unclear. V was cut by 1 base and J by 0 bases, with 7 bases left in between. This CDR3 has 15 amino acids. CDR1 SGHTA and CDR2 FQGTGA come from the germline V gene. This CDR3 reads CASSLSGDSNQPQHF. In DNA form, the CDR3 reads TGTGCCAGCAGCTTAAGCGGTGATAGCAATCAGCCCCAGCATTTT.

This clone was recorded only once. The same CDR3 is also encoded by other DNA sequences in this sample. The genes are TRBV27 and TRBJ2-1; D gene ambiguous. Per the germline V gene, CDR1 is MNHEY and CDR2 is SMNVEV (reference sequence). The CDR3 extends over 13 amino acids. V lost 0 bases, J lost 5 bases, and 5 bases lay in between. The CDR3 DNA follows: TGTGCCAGCAGTTTATCGGTACACAATGAGCAGTTCTTC. Translation: CASSLSVHNEQFF.